These 11 T cell receptor beta chains came from one sample sequenced in a study of cytomegalovirus exposure and HLA in healthy donors. Profiled with immunoSEQ multiplex PCR; TCRdb holds only in-frame clones, not every one. The sample lists under 150,000 clones, approximately 86% occurring once. Sequencing input: PBMCs. The receptors were gathered from a young man in good health and CMV-seropositive.

This rearrangement joins TRBV6-5 to TRBJ2-7; maybe TRBD1 (6 bases). Germline V gene lookup returns CDR1 MNHEY and CDR2 SVGAGI. This CDR3 contains 14 residues. Trimming took off 10 bases at V and 2 bases at J, with 18 bases between the two ends. CDR3 loop: CATLNREFAYEQYF. The CDR3 nucleotides read TGTGCCACCCTAAACAGGGAGTTTGCCTACGAGCAGTACTTC.

The chain joins TRBV5-1 to TRBJ1-2, with TRBD1 identical over 9 bases. Per the germline V gene, CDR1 is SGHRS and CDR2 is YFSETQ. The ends lost 0 bases at V and 3 bases at J; junction bases unmatched: 3. CDR3 length: 15 amino acids. The CDR3 here is CASSLDRGLDYGYTF. For the CDR3, the DNA is TGCGCCAGCAGCTTGGACAGGGGGCTCGACTATGGCTACACCTTC.

In its sample, this clone was seen once. This chain links TRBV6-1 with TRBJ1-1; D call uncertain. Germline V lookup: CDR1 MNHNS, CDR2 SASEGT. With 7 bases removed from V and 7 bases from J, the gap between germline ends came to 16 bases. CDR3 size: 13 residues. Written as DNA, the CDR3 is TGTGCCAGCACCCCATCGGGTTTGGGTGAAGCTTTCTTT. Protein sequence: CASTPSGLGEAFF.

This chain joins TRBV6-5 and TRBJ2-1, with D possibly TRBD2 on 5 matching bases. Germline V CDR1 and CDR2: MNHEY, SVGAGI. The CDR3 contains 15 residues. Between the trimmed V and J ends, which lost 6 bases and 4 bases, there was a span of 16 bases. The CDR3: CASRPLPGRYNEQFF. The CDR3 coding sequence is TGTGCCAGCAGGCCCCTGCCGGGAAGGTACAATGAGCAGTTCTTC.

V usage is TRBV7-9 and J usage is TRBJ2-5, with 8 positions matching TRBD2. Germline V gene data show CDR1 as SEHNR and CDR2 as FQNEAQ (reference sequence). The CDR3 extends over 13 amino acids. J was trimmed by 5 bases and V by 5 bases; bases with no gene match: 4. The CDR3 nucleotides read TGTGCCAGCAGCCCCGGGGGGGTTGAGACCCAGTACTTC. As protein: CASSPGGVETQYF.

The chain is built from TRBV11-3 and TRBJ2-1, with TRBD1 identical over 8 bases. From germline, CDR1 is SGHNT and CDR2 YENEEA. Trimming at V came to 6 bases and at J to 7 bases, leaving 8 bases not matched to a gene. The CDR3 covers 14 residues. CDR3 protein: CASSTSTGGNEQFF. CDR3 DNA sequence: TGTGCCAGCAGTACTTCAACAGGGGGTAATGAGCAGTTCTTC.

This clone showed up just a few times. The gene calls are TRBV5-4 and TRBJ1-2; perhaps TRBD1 as D (5 bases). This CDR3 is 13 amino acids long. V lost 5 bases and J lost 4, with 12 bases in between. Per germline, CDR1 SGHNT and CDR2 YYREEE (reference sequence). The CDR3 nucleotides read TGTGCCAGCAGAAGGGGTGGATCCTATGGCTACACCTTC. Its protein product is CASRRGGSYGYTF.

The chain joins TRBV7-9 to TRBJ2-7; TRBD2 aligns across 7 bases. The CDR3 runs 13 residues. Germline CDR1 is SEHNR and CDR2 is FQNEAQ (reference sequence). Trimming removed 6 bases from V and 9 bases from J; junction bases left unmatched: 11. CDR3 in amino acids: CASRQYLGGMQYF. The CDR3 nucleotides are TGTGCCAGCAGACAATACTTGGGGGGGATGCAGTACTTC.

The chain carries TRBV10-3 and TRBJ2-3, with 7 bases fitting TRBD1. The CDR3 totals 15 residues. Trimming removed 3 bases from V and 0 bases from J; junction bases left unmatched: 3. CDR1 and CDR2 (germline): ENHRY, SYGVKD. This CDR3 is CAISEQGLSTDTQYF. The CDR3 DNA reads TGTGCCATCAGTGAACAGGGGTTAAGCACAGATACGCAGTATTTT.

V is TRBV2 and J is TRBJ2-4; 8 bases line up with TRBD1. There are 21 residues in the CDR3. V was clipped by 6 bases and J by 8 bases; unmatched bases: 30. Germline V gene data show CDR1 as SNHLY and CDR2 as FYNNEI. CDR3 nucleotide sequence: TGTGCCAGCAGCGAACCAGCATATAGACCAGGGGGCAGCCCAGGGGTGGACATTCAGTACTTC. Encoded protein: CASSEPAYRPGGSPGVDIQYF. Complete variable domain (other parts from reference TRBV2 and TRBJ2-4): EPEVTQTPSHQVTQMGQEVILRCVPISNHLYFYWYRQILGQKVEFLVSFYNNEISEKSEIFDDQFSVERPDGSNFTLKIRSTKLEDSAMYFCASSEPAYRPGGSPGVDIQYFGAGTRLSVL.

V usage is TRBV15 and J usage is TRBJ1-6; D may be TRBD1 (6 bases). CDR3 size: 15 residues. Trimming cost V 1 base and J 4 bases, with 8 bases left between them. CDR1 and CDR2 from the germline V gene are LNHNV and YYDKDF (reference sequence). The CDR3 coding sequence is TGTGCCACCAGCAGAGCGGACAGTTATAATTCACCCCTCCACTTT. Translating it yields CATSRADSYNSPLHF.